Below, 32 T cell receptor beta chains from the same sample are listed, as sequenced in a study of control samples from healthy donors and cancer patients. Sequencing used immunoSEQ multiplex PCR; TCRdb keeps in-frame clones, though not all of them. The sample holds approximately 130,000 clones, 85% to 90% seen once. The sample comprised blood. The receptors come from a man aged 25-45 years in good health.

The V call is TRBV6-5, the J call TRBJ1-1, with D possibly matching TRBD1 (5 bases). V lost 3 bases, J lost 3 bases, and 17 bases lay in between. There are 16 residues in the CDR3. CDR1 MNHEY and CDR2 SVGAGI come from the germline V gene. The CDR3 DNA is TGTGCCAGCAGTTATGGGGCAGCTGCTGGGGACACTGAAGCTTTCTTT. As protein: CASSYGAAAGDTEAFF.

The rearrangement uses TRBV5-1 and TRBJ2-5, with 7 bases matching TRBD2. V lost 3 bases and J lost 4; bases outside the gene matches: 9. The CDR3 is 15 residues long. Germline CDR1 reads SGHRS; CDR2 reads YFSETQ. CDR3 bases: TGCGCCAGCAGCTCCGCCCCGGGGAGGGGAGAGACCCAGTACTTC. It translates to CASSSAPGRGETQYF.

The chain joins TRBV10-3 to TRBJ2-7; 9 nucleotides line up with TRBD2. Germline values: CDR1 ENHRY, CDR2 SYGVKD. CDR3 length: 14 residues. V gave up 10 bases and J gave up 4 bases; unmatched junction bases: 11. CDR3: CASGLAGKGYEQYF. Written as DNA, the CDR3 is TGTGCCAGCGGGCTAGCGGGGAAAGGGTACGAGCAGTACTTC.

The chain employs TRBV6-6 and TRBJ1-1, with unresolved D. CDR1 MNHNY and CDR2 SVGAGI come from the germline V gene (reference sequence). Trimming took 0 bases from V and 5 from J, leaving 7 bases between them. CDR3 length: 13 residues. CDR3: CASSYSVETEAFF. CDR3 nucleotide sequence: TGTGCCAGCAGTTACTCAGTCGAAACTGAAGCTTTCTTT.

This chain joins TRBV2 and TRBJ1-1, with D tentatively TRBD1 (5 bases). V lost 4 bases, J lost 4 bases, and 13 bases lay in between. The CDR3 totals 14 residues. CDR1 is SNHLY, CDR2 FYNNEI, per germline. As DNA, the CDR3 is TGTGCCAGCAGTGGGATACAGGTGGGCACTGAAGCTTTCTTT. It is translated as CASSGIQVGTEAFF.

The rearrangement joins TRBV5-4 to TRBJ2-3; 7 nucleotides align to TRBD2. J gave up 0 bases and V 2 bases, and 3 bases lay outside the gene matches. The CDR3 runs 15 residues. CDR1 is SGHNT and CDR2 is YYREEE in the germline V gene (reference sequence). The CDR3 loop is CASSFQRGSTDTQYF. As DNA, the CDR3 is TGTGCCAGCAGCTTCCAGCGGGGAAGCACAGATACGCAGTATTTT.

The chain carries TRBV29-1 and TRBJ2-3; 12 nucleotides agree with TRBD1. From germline, CDR1 is SQVTM and CDR2 ANQGSEA. Trimming at V came to 2 bases and at J to 5 bases, leaving 5 bases not matched to a gene. The CDR3 length is 15 residues. The CDR3 protein is CSVERGQGALDTQYF. CDR3 bases: TGCAGCGTTGAAAGGGGACAGGGGGCGTTAGATACGCAGTATTTT.

As DNA, the CDR3 is TGCAGCGTAGAGGGACAGCGAGGGAACACTGAAGCTTTCTTT. Protein: CSVEGQRGNTEAFF. The gene calls are TRBV29-1 and TRBJ1-1; 7 bases align to TRBD1. The length of the CDR3 is 14 residues. Trimming cost V 6 bases and J 1 base; bases outside gene matches: 8. Per the germline V gene, CDR1 is SQVTM and CDR2 is ANQGSEA.

In this sample, this clone turned up a few times. The V call is TRBV7-8, the J call TRBJ2-6, with D unresolved. The CDR3 has 17 residues. Germline CDR1 SGHVS, CDR2 FQNEAQ. Trimming took 5 bases from V and 0 from J, leaving 14 bases between them. The CDR3 here is CASSPPVRDSGANVLTF. As DNA, the CDR3 is TGTGCCAGCAGCCCCCCAGTAAGGGACTCTGGGGCCAACGTCCTGACTTTC.

The chain employs TRBV5-1 and TRBJ1-5; 7 positions agree with TRBD1. The germline gives CDR1 SGHRS, CDR2 YFSETQ. Unmatched junction bases numbered 20, after V lost 7 bases and J lost 4 bases. The CDR3 length is 18 residues. CDR3 in DNA: TGCGCCAGCTCCACCGGGACAGCGAGTACCCAGCGGAATCAGCCCCAGCATTTT. It yields the protein CASSTGTASTQRNQPQHF.

The genes are TRBV6-1 and TRBJ2-5; tentatively, D is TRBD2 (5 bases). Deletions cut 3 bases from V and 5 bases from J, with 10 bases between. Germline V gives CDR1 MNHNS, CDR2 SASEGT. The CDR3 loop spans 13 amino acids. CDR3 DNA: TGTGCCAGCAGTGAGCAGCGGTGGGAGACCCAGTACTTC. Its translation is CASSEQRWETQYF.

The chain uses TRBV11-2 and TRBJ1-1; no firm D call. This CDR3 has 13 amino acids. The V end lost 1 base, the J end lost 7 bases, and 10 bases lay between the germline ends. Germline CDR1 is SGHAT and CDR2 is FQNNGV. The CDR3 is CASSLGVTVEAFF. The CDR3 bases are TGTGCCAGCAGCTTAGGGGTAACAGTTGAAGCTTTCTTT.

The table lists this clone with a count of one. The chain combines TRBV3-1 (or the pseudogene TRBV3-2) with TRBJ1-2; D remains unclear. Germline V gene lookup returns CDR1 LGHDT and CDR2 YNNKEL (reference sequence). The V end was cut by 0 bases, the J end by 4 bases, with 9 bases between. This CDR3 is built from 14 residues. DNA for the CDR3: TGTGCCAGCAGCCAAGATTCCGGTTCCTATGGCTACACCTTC. This encodes CASSQDSGSYGYTF.

This sequence joins TRBV10-3 and TRBJ1-5, with 8 bases fitting TRBD1. Germline values: CDR1 ENHRY, CDR2 SYGVKD. The trim removed 8 bases at V and 5 bases at J, leaving 8 bases unmatched. CDR3 length: 14 residues. This chain's CDR3 is CAISRDRGYQPQHF. In DNA, the CDR3 is TGTGCCATCTCGAGAGACAGGGGCTATCAGCCCCAGCATTTT.

J is TRBJ2-3 and V is TRBV19; D is ambiguous. Between the trimmed V and J ends, which lost 5 bases and 4 bases, there was a span of 10 bases. Germline-derived CDR1 and CDR2 are LNHDA and SQIVND (reference sequence). This CDR3 spans 13 amino acids. The CDR3 sequence: CASSPPTPDTQYF. CDR3 nucleotides: TGTGCCAGTAGTCCCCCCACCCCAGATACGCAGTATTTT.

The chain couples TRBV7-9 to TRBJ1-2; D is uncertain. This CDR3 is built from 17 residues. Germline CDR1 SEHNR, CDR2 FQNEAQ (reference sequence). V lost 3 bases and J lost 4, with 21 bases in between. The CDR3 spells CASSFRPSAPEAYGYTF. CDR3 coding DNA: TGTGCCAGCAGCTTCCGCCCCTCTGCACCAGAAGCCTATGGCTACACCTTC.

The chain uses TRBV6-6 and TRBJ2-7, with TRBD1 identical over 9 bases. Trimming took 5 bases from V and 3 from J; bases not matched to a gene: 5. The CDR3 totals 14 residues. CDR1 is MNHNY and CDR2 is SVGAGI in the germline V gene (reference sequence). In DNA form, the CDR3 reads TGTGCCAGCAGTAATCCGGGACAGGGCTACGAGCAGTACTTC. This encodes CASSNPGQGYEQYF.

This clone was counted a single time. V gene TRBV10-3 combines with J gene TRBJ1-1; D remains ambiguous. Trimming shortened V by 3 bases and J by 1 base, and 9 bases separated the two germline ends. This CDR3 has 14 amino acids. Germline V gene lookup returns CDR1 ENHRY and CDR2 SYGVKD. CDR3 nucleotides: TGTGCCATCAGTGATCGGCGGCAGAACACTGAAGCTTTCTTT. Residues: CAISDRRQNTEAFF.

The chain joins TRBV27 to TRBJ1-4; D not certain. The V end was cut by 5 bases, the J end by 7 bases, with 14 bases between. The germline gives CDR1 MNHEY, CDR2 SMNVEV (reference sequence). The CDR3 spans 14 residues. The CDR3 coding sequence is TGTGCCAGCAGTAAGTCCTTATTAGGTGAAAAACTGTTTTTT. Its translation is CASSKSLLGEKLFF.

The chain couples TRBV7-8 to TRBJ1-3; 8 bases agree with TRBD1. The CDR3 has 15 amino acids. V trimming: 5 bases; J trimming: 0 bases; junction bases outside the gene matches: 3. Germline V gene lookup returns CDR1 SGHVS and CDR2 FQNEAQ. The CDR3 DNA is TGTGCCAGCAGCCAGGGGGCCAGCTCTGGAAACACCATATATTTT. As protein: CASSQGASSGNTIYF.

J is TRBJ2-6 and V is TRBV9; D gene unclear. The CDR3 is 17 residues long. The V gene's germline CDR1 is SGDLS and CDR2 YYNGEE. The V end was cut by 0 bases, the J end by 4 bases, with 14 bases between. CDR3 sequence reads: CASSVATAGAGANVLTF. The CDR3 DNA sequence: TGTGCCAGCAGCGTAGCTACAGCAGGCGCCGGGGCCAACGTCCTGACTTTC.

The J gene is TRBJ1-5, the V gene TRBV19; D gene ambiguous. The CDR3 spans 14 residues. Between the trimmed V and J ends, which lost 6 bases and 4 bases, there was a span of 13 bases. Looked up from germline, CDR1 is LNHDA and CDR2 is SQIVND (reference sequence). CDR3 DNA sequence: TGTGCCAGTAGCGAAGTAGCCTTTAATCAGCCCCAGCATTTT. It translates to CASSEVAFNQPQHF.

V is TRBV20-1 and J is TRBJ2-2, with 8 nucleotides matching TRBD2. The CDR3 has 15 amino acids. Germline V CDR1 and CDR2: DFQATT, SNEGSKA (reference sequence). With V trimmed by 3 bases and J by 12 bases, 15 bases remained unmatched. Here the CDR3 reads CSASGDLAGPRQLFF. CDR3 coding DNA: TGCAGTGCTAGTGGGGATTTAGCGGGGCCCCGCCAGCTGTTTTTT.

The V and J genes are TRBV28 and TRBJ1-2; possibly TRBD1 for D (5 bases). The V gene's germline CDR1 is MDHEN and CDR2 SYDVKM. V lost 7 bases, J lost 4 bases, and 22 bases lay in between. The CDR3 totals 16 residues. The CDR3 bases are TGTGCCAGCATGCTGGGAGGGGATGGTCTGCTCTATGGCTACACCTTC. This translates into CASMLGGDGLLYGYTF.

The chain links TRBV3-1 (or the pseudogene TRBV3-2) to TRBJ2-7; D unclear. The CDR3 covers 14 residues. The V gene's germline CDR1 is LGHDT and CDR2 YNNKEL (reference sequence). Trimming removed 1 base from V and 6 bases from J, with 13 bases in between. The CDR3 bases are TGTGCCAGCAGCCAAGGTACGGGTAACCGCGAGCAGTACTTC. Its translation is CASSQGTGNREQYF.

The rearrangement joins TRBV6-5 to TRBJ1-2; a possible D gene is TRBD1 (5 bases). CDR3 length equals 13 residues. Deletions cut 10 bases from V and 6 bases from J, with 18 bases between. Germline V gene lookup returns CDR1 MNHEY and CDR2 SVGAGI. CDR3 DNA sequence: TGTGCCATCACTTATGTCCGACAGAATGGCTACACCTTC. Its protein is CAITYVRQNGYTF.

This clone was recorded only once. The chain combines TRBV25-1 with TRBJ1-5; maybe TRBD1 (5 bases). Germline CDR1 is MGHDK and CDR2 is SYGVNS. V was pared by 4 bases and J by 1 base, with 8 bases between. CDR3 size: 14 residues. The CDR3 is CASSGGWSNQPQHF. The CDR3 DNA sequence: TGTGCCAGCAGTGGGGGGTGGAGCAATCAGCCCCAGCATTTT.

The chain employs TRBV2 and TRBJ1-1; 8 bases are a match to TRBD1. Trimming removed 8 bases from V and 4 bases from J; junction bases left unmatched: 9. Germline-derived CDR1 and CDR2 are SNHLY and FYNNEI. The CDR3 runs to 14 residues. The CDR3 region has the DNA TGTGCCAGCTGGACAGGGCCGAGGGTCACTGAAGCTTTCTTT. The encoded protein is CASWTGPRVTEAFF.

V is TRBV10-3 and J is TRBJ2-3; no clear D gene. This CDR3 spans 13 amino acids. Germline CDR1 is ENHRY and CDR2 is SYGVKD. V was pared by 4 bases and J by 2 bases, with 7 bases between. CDR3 coding DNA: TGTGCCATCAGTGGGGCTGCCACAGATACGCAGTATTTT. Encoded protein: CAISGAATDTQYF.

This sequence joins TRBV21-1 and TRBJ1-6. TRBV21-1 is described as a pseudogene. This CDR3 region has 13 residues. The CDR3 nucleotides are TGTGCCAGCAACCCGGGAGCTAATTCACCCCTCCACTTT. It encodes CASNPGANSPLHF.

V is TRBV10-3 and J is TRBJ1-1; no firm D call. The CDR3 is 13 residues long. The V gene's germline CDR1 is ENHRY and CDR2 SYGVKD. The V end was cut by 2 bases, the J end by 3 bases, with 7 bases between. The chain's CDR3 is CAISELKDTEAFF. Written as DNA, the CDR3 is TGTGCCATCAGTGAGCTAAAGGACACTGAAGCTTTCTTT.

The V and J genes are TRBV2 and TRBJ2-1; 11 bases map to TRBD2. The germline CDR1 and CDR2 sequences are SNHLY and FYNNEI. The CDR3 has 18 residues. With 8 bases clipped from V and 0 bases from J, the junction kept 12 bases outside the gene matches. CDR3 in amino acids: CASGKLAGARSSYNEQFF. The CDR3 bases are TGTGCCAGCGGGAAACTAGCGGGGGCCCGGAGCTCCTACAATGAGCAGTTCTTC.